These 30 T cell receptor beta chains were all obtained from the same sample, sequenced in a study of OX40 agonist ivuxolimab in advanced cancers. TCRdb keeps only in-frame clones here, not all; method: immunoSEQ multiplex PCR. The data contain roughly 41,000 clones, approximately 86% of them singletons. This sample comprised CD4+ or CD8+ T cells sorted from blood, obtained in a trial of the OX40 agonist ivuxolimab. Source of these receptors: an adult with an advanced solid tumor such as melanoma, head and neck, liver or kidney cancer.

This sequence joins TRBV7-3 and TRBJ2-5; 7 bases align to TRBD2. V lost 1 base to trimming and J lost 4 bases; unmatched junction nucleotides: 3. The germline V gene has CDR1 SGHTA and CDR2 FQGTGA. This CDR3 has 14 residues. CDR3: CASSLNSGGETQYF. Written as DNA, the CDR3 is TGTGCCAGCAGCTTAAATTCGGGGGGAGAGACCCAGTACTTC.

The V and J genes are TRBV4-1 and TRBJ2-1; D unclear. CDR1 and CDR2 from the germline V gene are MGHRA and YSYEKL. The ends were cut back, 4 bases at V and 2 bases at J, with 6 bases in the middle. CDR3 length: 13 residues. The DNA of the CDR3 is TGCGCCAGCAGCCTGGCCGCCTACAATGAGCAGTTCTTC. Translating gives CASSLAAYNEQFF.

The chain has TRBV19 and TRBJ1-1; D not certain. Germline V gives CDR1 LNHDA, CDR2 SQIVND (reference sequence). The ends were cut back, 8 bases at V and 4 bases at J, with 8 bases in the middle. This CDR3 is 11 amino acids long. CDR3 bases: TGTGCCAGTGGGGTATCCACTGAAGCTTTCTTT. As protein: CASGVSTEAFF. Full variable domain (remainder filled in from reference TRBV19 and TRBJ1-1): DGGITQSPKYLFRKEGQNVTLSCEQNLNHDAMYWYRQDPGQGLRLIYYSQIVNDFQKGDIAEGYSVSREKKESFPLTVTSAQKNPTAFYLCASGVSTEAFFGQGTRLTVV.

This clone was recorded a few times. V gene TRBV6-5 combines with J gene TRBJ2-7; D is perhaps TRBD1 or TRBD2 (6 bases each). Germline-derived CDR1 and CDR2 are MNHEY and SVGAGI. V dropped 4 bases and J dropped 4 bases, with 11 bases sitting between them. The CDR3 is 13 residues long. The CDR3 coding sequence is TGTGCCAGCAGTTGGGGGGCGCTTTACGAGCAGTACTTC. Protein sequence: CASSWGALYEQYF.

The chain combines TRBV18 with TRBJ2-7; D is undetermined. The V and J ends lost 3 bases and 6 bases respectively, with 12 bases between them. CDR1 is KGHSH, CDR2 LQKENI, per germline. The CDR3 length is 13 residues. Written as DNA, the CDR3 is TGTGCCAGCTCACCCTCTGGACCAGGCGAGCAGTACTTC. Its protein is CASSPSGPGEQYF.

V is TRBV13 and J is TRBJ2-5; 7 nucleotides line up with TRBD2. The CDR3 length is 16 residues. CDR1 is PRHDT, CDR2 FYEKMQ, per germline (reference sequence). J was trimmed by 5 bases and V by 5 bases; bases with no gene match: 14. Written as DNA, the CDR3 is TGTGCCAGCAGCCTCCGGGGGGAGGGAAGTAGGGAGACCCAGTACTTC. Protein product: CASSLRGEGSRETQYF.

This clone was seen only once. The chain joins TRBV29-1 to TRBJ2-3, with D maybe TRBD2 (7 bases). Germline V gene sequence: CDR1 SQVTM, CDR2 ANQGSEA. Trimming took 2 bases from V and 2 from J, leaving 14 bases between them. This CDR3 is 15 amino acids long. In nucleotides, the CDR3 is TGCAGCGTTGAACCCCTGGGGGGGGCCACAGATACGCAGTATTTT. Translated, it gives CSVEPLGGATDTQYF.

This rearrangement joins TRBV4-3 to TRBJ2-2, with D perhaps matching TRBD2 (5 bases). Trimming took off 0 bases at V and 4 bases at J, with 12 bases between the two ends. Germline loops: CDR1 LGHNA, CDR2 YSLEER. This CDR3 spans 16 amino acids. The CDR3 DNA sequence: TGCGCCAGCAGCCAAGATCGAGGGTTTGGCACCGGGGAGCTGTTTTTT. As protein: CASSQDRGFGTGELFF.

V and J are TRBV10-3 and TRBJ1-5; D is perhaps TRBD1 (6 bases). The CDR3 runs 16 residues. Germline lookup yields CDR1 ENHRY and CDR2 SYGVKD. The V end was cut by 0 bases, the J end by 5 bases, with 14 bases between. The CDR3 is CAISESGGGQDQPQHF. CDR3 sequence (DNA): TGTGCCATCAGTGAGTCCGGGGGGGGGCAGGATCAGCCCCAGCATTTT.

The chain carries TRBV7-6 and TRBJ2-7; 9 bases line up with TRBD1. This CDR3 has 16 amino acids. The junction had 9 bases not matched to a gene; V was cut back by 5 bases and J by 1 base. Germline CDR1 SGHVS, CDR2 FNYEAQ. CDR3 region: CASSPFGGTGSYEQYF. CDR3 sequence (DNA): TGTGCCAGCAGCCCGTTTGGTGGGACAGGGTCCTACGAGCAGTACTTC.

The V call is TRBV6-5, the J call TRBJ2-3; D might be TRBD2 (6 bases). Germline CDR1 and CDR2: MNHEY and SVGAGI. V gave up 7 bases and J gave up 2 bases, with 16 bases separating them. The CDR3 spans 15 residues. The CDR3 region has the DNA TGTGCCAGCACCCAGGGACTCACAGACACAGATACGCAGTATTTT. Its translation: CASTQGLTDTDTQYF.

The gene calls are TRBV19 and TRBJ1-6; no reliable D call. The CDR3 extends over 12 amino acids. CDR1 and CDR2 (germline): LNHDA, SQIVND (reference sequence). Between the trimmed V and J ends, which lost 9 bases and 7 bases, there was a span of 10 bases. DNA of the CDR3: TGTGCCAGCTCTTTGGGGAATTCACCCCTCCACTTT. This gives the protein CASSLGNSPLHF.

The chain links TRBV9 to TRBJ2-7; 8 bases fit TRBD1. Germline loops: CDR1 SGDLS, CDR2 YYNGEE. Trimming took 3 bases from V and 3 from J; bases not matched to a gene: 8. There are 15 residues in the CDR3. The CDR3: CASSASGTGGYEQYF. The CDR3, as DNA: TGTGCCAGCAGCGCCTCCGGGACAGGCGGCTACGAGCAGTACTTC.

DNA for the CDR3: TGTGCCAGCAGCCCCCCCGGACAGGGGGCGAGCACTGAAGCTTTCTTT. It is translated as CASSPPGQGASTEAFF. The chain recombines TRBV7-9 with TRBJ1-1, with 11 bases aligning to TRBD1. The CDR3 loop spans 16 amino acids. The V gene's germline CDR1 is SEHNR and CDR2 FQNEAQ (reference sequence). V was clipped by 5 bases and J by 4 bases; unmatched bases: 9.

Only a few counts were recorded for this clone. The junction does not match germline at one end; this may be a read error. The chain has TRBV20-1 and TRBJ2-7; D is undetermined. The CDR3 consists of 9 residues. Germline V lookup: CDR1 DFQATT, CDR2 SNEGSKA (reference sequence). CDR3 sequence: CSPPNRNCF. The DNA of the CDR3 is TGCAGTCCCCCAAATAGAAACTGCTTC.

The chain uses TRBV29-1 and TRBJ1-1; D call uncertain. The CDR3 contains 15 residues. Germline values: CDR1 SQVTM, CDR2 ANQGSEA. V was clipped by 3 bases and J by 0 bases, with 14 bases between them. The CDR3: CSVDGSAALNTEAFF. CDR3 DNA sequence: TGCAGCGTTGATGGGTCAGCAGCCTTGAACACTGAAGCTTTCTTT. Full variable domain (rest looked up from reference TRBV29-1 and TRBJ1-1): SAVISQKPSRDICQRGTSLTIQCQVDSQVTMMFWYRQQPGQSLTLIATANQGSEATYESGFVIDKFPISRPNLTFSTLTVSNMSPEDSSIYLCSVDGSAALNTEAFFGQGTRLTVV.

The chain couples TRBV21-1 to TRBJ2-7. TRBV21-1 is an annotated pseudogene. This CDR3 spans 15 amino acids. The CDR3 DNA reads as TGTGCCAGCAGCCGATACTGGCTGCAGAGCTACGAGCAGTACTTC. It is translated as CASSRYWLQSYEQYF.

The genes are TRBV10-1 and TRBJ2-7; no reliable D call. The CDR3 consists of 13 residues. The V gene lost 4 bases and the J gene lost 3 bases, with 10 bases spanning the gap. The germline V gene has CDR1 WNHNN and CDR2 SYGVQD (reference sequence). CDR3 residues: CASSAEVGYEQYF. The CDR3 region has the DNA TGCGCCAGCAGTGCGGAAGTTGGCTACGAGCAGTACTTC.

The rearrangement joins TRBV7-3 to TRBJ2-1; D gene ambiguous. Germline CDR1 reads SGHTA; CDR2 reads FQGTGA. The CDR3 runs to 13 residues. The V end lost 5 bases, the J end lost 6 bases, and 11 bases lay between the germline ends. CDR3 sequence reads: CASSPGRPNEQFF. The CDR3 DNA is TGTGCCAGCAGCCCCGGACGGCCCAATGAGCAGTTCTTC.

V gene TRBV19 combines with J gene TRBJ1-1; D perhaps matches TRBD1 (5 bases). V was clipped by 0 bases and J by 0 bases, with 8 bases between them. The CDR3 has 15 amino acids. The germline V gene has CDR1 LNHDA and CDR2 SQIVND (reference sequence). CDR3: CASSIDGAVNTEAFF. The CDR3 DNA follows: TGTGCCAGTAGTATAGACGGGGCCGTGAACACTGAAGCTTTCTTT.

The chain employs TRBV18 and TRBJ1-1; a possible D gene is TRBD1 (6 bases). Deletions cut 3 bases from V and 4 bases from J, with 27 bases between. Germline CDR1 reads KGHSH; CDR2 reads LQKENI. CDR3 length equals 19 residues. The CDR3 here is CASSPSRGHDPSGGTEAFF. The CDR3 nucleotides are TGTGCCAGCTCACCGTCGAGGGGACACGACCCCTCGGGAGGCACTGAAGCTTTCTTT.

The chain joins TRBV6-1 to TRBJ1-1; D may be TRBD1 (5 bases). V lost 2 bases, J lost 0 bases, and 10 bases lay in between. The CDR3 length is 15 residues. The germline CDR1 and CDR2 sequences are MNHNS and SASEGT. CDR3 sequence reads: CASSEFRGMNTEAFF. DNA of the CDR3: TGTGCCAGCAGTGAATTTCGGGGGATGAACACTGAAGCTTTCTTT.

This chain uses TRBV4-1 with TRBJ1-1; the D is unclear. V was trimmed by 2 bases and J by 1 base, leaving 11 bases between them. The CDR3 is 15 residues long. Germline V lookup: CDR1 MGHRA, CDR2 YSYEKL. This chain's CDR3 is CASSQSGSSNTEAFF. The CDR3 nucleotides are TGCGCCAGCAGCCAAAGTGGTTCTTCGAACACTGAAGCTTTCTTT.

This clone showed up just once. The chain couples TRBV7-9 to TRBJ2-5, with a weak D call TRBD2 (5 bases). The CDR3 runs to 13 residues. Germline CDR1 SEHNR, CDR2 FQNEAQ (reference sequence). Trimming pared 1 base from V and 9 bases from J, leaving 12 bases between. The CDR3 DNA reads as TGTGCCAGCAGCTTAGACTGGGAGTATCCCCAGTACTTC. This encodes CASSLDWEYPQYF.

This chain connects TRBV9 to TRBJ1-4, with 7 bases identical to TRBD1. This CDR3 has 18 amino acids. With V trimmed by 5 bases and J by 0 bases, 13 bases remained unmatched. The germline gives CDR1 SGDLS, CDR2 YYNGEE. The chain's CDR3 is CASSDSQGLLATNEKLFF. The DNA of the CDR3 is TGTGCCAGCAGTGACTCACAGGGGCTGCTTGCAACTAATGAAAAACTGTTTTTT.

V usage is TRBV29-1 and J usage is TRBJ1-3; D is possibly TRBD1 (6 bases). The CDR3 has 12 amino acids. The germline gives CDR1 SQVTM, CDR2 ANQGSEA. Trimming removed 7 bases at V and 4 bases at J, with 11 bases between. CDR3 region: CSALTGGNTIYF. As DNA, the CDR3 is TGCAGCGCTCTCACAGGGGGAAACACCATATATTTT.

Notes on this clone: A junction boundary mismatches the germline segment, possibly from a read error. The gene calls are TRBV27 and TRBJ2-1; TRBD1 matches at 8 bases. Germline V lookup: CDR1 MNHEY, CDR2 SMNVEV (reference sequence). The CDR3 loop spans 14 amino acids. CDR3 sequence (DNA): TGTGCCAGCCGTTTACAGGGGGCCTACAATGAGCAGTTCTTC. Encoded protein: CASRLQGAYNEQFF.

This chain uses TRBV5-4 with TRBJ2-3; TRBD2 aligns across 9 bases. V lost 4 bases and J lost 5; bases outside the gene matches: 17. The germline V gene has CDR1 SGHNT and CDR2 YYREEE (reference sequence). The CDR3 runs to 18 residues. The CDR3 sequence: CASSPGMARGGLGDTQYF. CDR3 nucleotide sequence: TGTGCCAGCAGCCCCGGGATGGCGCGGGGGGGCCTGGGAGATACGCAGTATTTT.

This chain joins TRBV2 and TRBJ1-2, with a tentative D call TRBD1 (6 bases). The germline V and J ends were trimmed by 2 bases and 9 bases, with 10 bases remaining between them. The CDR3 spans 12 residues. Germline CDR1 and CDR2: SNHLY and FYNNEI. Here the CDR3 reads CASSEPQGSYTF. For the CDR3, the DNA is TGTGCCAGCAGTGAACCACAGGGAAGCTACACCTTC.

The chain has TRBV5-4 and TRBJ2-3, with TRBD2 identical over 10 bases. This CDR3 spans 16 amino acids. Germline V CDR1 and CDR2: SGHNT, YYREEE (reference sequence). Trimming at V came to 0 bases and at J to 2 bases, leaving 3 bases not matched to a gene. CDR3 loop: CASSLGTSGYTDTQYF. CDR3 sequence (DNA): TGTGCCAGCAGCTTGGGGACTAGCGGCTACACAGATACGCAGTATTTT.